What follows are 28 T cell receptor beta chains derived from one specimen sequenced in a study of shared clonotypes between healthy human individuals. TCRdb's copy holds only in-frame clones and misses some; the assay was immunoSEQ multiplex PCR. The sample lists 2 million to 2.5 million clones, 85% to 95% occurring once. Material: naive CD4+ T cells from PBMCs. This sample's subset: CD45RA+ positively selected. Receptors were obtained from a man between 18 and 35 years old in good health. Some clones in this sample may be carry-over from other donors' samples.

V usage is TRBV25-1 and J usage is TRBJ2-3; the D gene is possibly TRBD1 (5 bases). CDR3 length equals 14 residues. V lost 3 bases and J 3 bases, leaving 10 bases between the germline ends. The germline V gene has CDR1 MGHDK and CDR2 SYGVNS. CDR3 nucleotides: TGTGCCAGCAGTGATCCGCAGGGTACAGATACGCAGTATTTT. Its translation: CASSDPQGTDTQYF.

The rearrangement joins TRBV5-5 to TRBJ2-1, with D possibly being TRBD2 (6 bases). The V gene's germline CDR1 is SGHKS and CDR2 YYEKEE (reference sequence). This CDR3 region has 16 residues. The V gene lost 0 bases and the J gene lost 4 bases, with 14 bases spanning the gap. CDR3 coding DNA: TGTGCCAGCAGCTTGGTTGGTAGCGGAGCATACAATGAGCAGTTCTTC. Its translation is CASSLVGSGAYNEQFF.

The V gene is TRBV27, the J gene TRBJ1-2; D remains ambiguous. The V gene lost 5 bases and the J gene lost 7 bases, with 20 bases spanning the gap. This CDR3 comprises 15 residues. Germline-derived CDR1 and CDR2 are MNHEY and SMNVEV (reference sequence). This CDR3 reads CASSPWNSDVSGYTF. CDR3 nucleotides: TGTGCCAGCAGTCCATGGAACTCGGACGTATCTGGCTACACCTTC.

The chain employs TRBV7-8 and TRBJ2-2, with TRBD1 as a possible D gene (6 bases). V was clipped by 6 bases and J by 6 bases, with 14 bases between them. The CDR3 covers 14 residues. Germline V gene sequence: CDR1 SGHVS, CDR2 FQNEAQ. The CDR3 sequence: CASRVQGLSGELFF. CDR3 in DNA: TGTGCCAGCAGGGTGCAGGGGCTGTCCGGGGAGCTGTTTTTT.

The chain has TRBV7-9 and TRBJ2-1; 7 bases align to TRBD2. CDR3 length: 14 residues. Germline trimming cut 0 bases from V and 8 bases from J; bases unmatched to any gene: 4. The germline V gene has CDR1 SEHNR and CDR2 FQNEAQ (reference sequence). DNA of the CDR3: TGTGCCAGCAGCTTAGCGGGAGGGTGGGATGAGCAGTTCTTC. Protein sequence: CASSLAGGWDEQFF.

The chain carries TRBV30 and TRBJ2-3; D is possibly TRBD2 (6 bases). CDR1 and CDR2 from the germline V gene are GTSNPN and SVGIG (reference sequence). Trimming shortened V by 8 bases and J by 5 bases, and 14 bases separated the two germline ends. CDR3 length equals 12 residues. CDR3 sequence: CASSGPGDTQYF. DNA of the CDR3: TGTGCCAGTAGCGGTCCGGGAGATACGCAGTATTTT.

This clone is a singleton in its sample. This chain connects TRBV6-5 to TRBJ2-1; TRBD2 aligns across 7 bases. This CDR3 has 8 residues. Germline CDR1 and CDR2: MNHEY and SVGAGI. CDR3 sequence reads: CARGKQFF. CDR3 nucleotides: TGTGCGCGGGGGAAGCAGTTCTTC.

The rearrangement joins TRBV6-6 to TRBJ2-7; no firm D call. CDR1 and CDR2 from the germline V gene are MNHNY and SVGAGI (reference sequence). The CDR3 is 11 amino acids. Trimming stripped 6 bases from V and 3 bases from J, with 6 bases between. The CDR3 DNA reads as TGTGCCAGCAGAATAAGCTACGAGCAGTACTTC. Residues: CASRISYEQYF.

This clone was seen a single time. The chain employs TRBV19 and TRBJ1-1, with TRBD1 as a possible D gene (5 bases). The V end was cut by 8 bases, the J end by 6 bases, with 16 bases between. The CDR3 totals 13 residues. Per germline, CDR1 LNHDA and CDR2 SQIVND (reference sequence). The CDR3 protein is CASATRGVPEAFF. CDR3 bases: TGTGCCAGTGCAACCCGGGGGGTCCCTGAAGCTTTCTTT.

The CDR3 spells CASSRTRGYQETQYF. Here the CDR3 DNA reads TGTGCCAGCAGTAGGACTAGGGGATACCAAGAGACCCAGTACTTC. The chain has TRBV27 and TRBJ2-5; 7 bases agree with TRBD2. Looked up from germline, CDR1 is MNHEY and CDR2 is SMNVEV (reference sequence). The CDR3 has 15 amino acids. After removal of 5 bases from V and 0 bases from J, the junction contained 6 bases not matched to a gene.

The chain employs TRBV29-1 and TRBJ2-5, with TRBD2 identical over 8 bases. CDR3 length: 13 amino acids. J lost 5 bases, V lost 5 bases, and 7 bases had no gene match. Germline V gene sequence: CDR1 SQVTM, CDR2 ANQGSEA. The CDR3: CSVMPGGRETQYF. For the CDR3, the DNA is TGCAGCGTTATGCCGGGAGGGAGGGAGACCCAGTACTTC.

The gene calls are TRBV18 and TRBJ2-5; D is unresolved. V shed 3 bases and J shed 4 bases, with 12 bases lying between them. This CDR3 is 14 amino acids long. CDR1 and CDR2 (germline): KGHSH, LQKENI. CDR3 amino acids: CASSPLVGAETQYF. In DNA form, the CDR3 reads TGTGCCAGCTCACCCCTCGTCGGAGCAGAGACCCAGTACTTC.

V usage is TRBV2 and J usage is TRBJ2-3; D gene ambiguous. The CDR3 covers 14 residues. CDR1 and CDR2 (germline): SNHLY, FYNNEI. V was cut by 3 bases and J by 3 bases, with 10 bases left in between. CDR3 region: CASSESEGTDTQYF. Here the CDR3 DNA reads TGTGCCAGCAGTGAGAGTGAAGGAACAGATACGCAGTATTTT.

Notes on this clone: The same CDR3 also results from other DNA sequences found in this sample. This rearrangement joins TRBV7-9 to TRBJ2-7; possibly TRBD2 for D (5 bases). This CDR3 has 13 residues. The V and J ends lost 2 bases and 4 bases respectively, with 9 bases between them. The germline gives CDR1 SEHNR, CDR2 FQNEAQ (reference sequence). The CDR3 DNA sequence: TGTGCCAGCAGCTTACGGGGTGGTTACGAGCAGTACTTC. Protein product: CASSLRGGYEQYF.

The V call is TRBV28, the J call TRBJ1-1; D remains unclear. CDR1 MDHEN and CDR2 SYDVKM come from the germline V gene. Trimming cost V 7 bases and J 3 bases, with 9 bases left between them. The CDR3 length is 12 residues. The CDR3 DNA sequence: TGTGCCAGCATGGGTGTTTACACTGAAGCTTTCTTT. Translating it yields CASMGVYTEAFF.

This clone was seen once. The rearrangement links TRBV5-8 to TRBJ2-1; 8 bases agree with TRBD1. This CDR3 region has 15 residues. Germline V gives CDR1 SGHTS, CDR2 YDEGEE. V lost 4 bases to trimming and J lost 4 bases; unmatched junction nucleotides: 7. CDR3 in DNA: TGTGCCAGCAGCGGACAGGGCCTAATTTACAATGAGCAGTTCTTC. Translation: CASSGQGLIYNEQFF. Full variable domain (outside the CDR3, taken from reference TRBV5-8 and TRBJ2-1): EAGVTQSPTHLIKTRGQQATLRCSPISGHTSVYWYQQALGLGLQFLLWYDEGEERNRGNFPPRFSGRQFPNYSSELNVNALELEDSALYLCASSGQGLIYNEQFFGPGTRLTVL.

V usage is TRBV27 and J usage is TRBJ2-2, with 13 nucleotides matching TRBD2. Germline values: CDR1 MNHEY, CDR2 SMNVEV (reference sequence). Trimming at V came to 1 base and at J to 6 bases, leaving 14 bases not matched to a gene. CDR3 length: 20 residues. The chain's CDR3 is CASSLFGAGTSGRAAGELFF. The CDR3 DNA is TGTGCCAGCAGTTTATTCGGGGCAGGCACTAGCGGGAGGGCCGCCGGGGAGCTGTTTTTT.

The chain links TRBV5-1 to TRBJ2-3; no clear D gene. Trimming stripped 0 bases from V and 4 bases from J, with 15 bases between. In germline, CDR1 is SGHRS, CDR2 YFSETQ. The CDR3 covers 16 residues. This CDR3 is CASSLVINARADTQYF. In DNA form, the CDR3 reads TGCGCCAGCAGCTTGGTTATCAACGCTCGCGCAGATACGCAGTATTTT. Looking up the rest from reference TRBV5-1 and TRBJ2-3 gives the full variable domain: KAGVTQTPRYLIKTRGQQVTLSCSPISGHRSVSWYQQTPGQGLQFLFEYFSETQRNKGNFPGRFSGRQFSNSRSEMNVSTLELGDSALYLCASSLVINARADTQYFGPGTRLTVL.

Notes on this clone: At the DNA level, this CDR3 is encoded by other sequences in the same sample as well. The chain couples TRBV5-5 to TRBJ1-5; a weak D match, TRBD1 (5 bases). The germline gives CDR1 SGHKS, CDR2 YYEKEE (reference sequence). Trimming left V 0 bases short and J 0 bases short, with 7 bases between. This CDR3 region has 15 residues. The CDR3 here is CASSLVGTSNQPQHF. CDR3 sequence (DNA): TGTGCCAGCAGCTTGGTAGGGACTAGCAATCAGCCCCAGCATTTT.

This clone was recorded once. The J gene is TRBJ1-2, the V gene TRBV7-2; D is ambiguous. The ends were cut back, 2 bases at V and 8 bases at J, with 15 bases in the middle. Germline V gene lookup returns CDR1 SGHTA and CDR2 FQGNSA. The CDR3 has 14 amino acids. This CDR3 reads CASSLRRMGGGYTF. The CDR3, as DNA: TGTGCCAGCAGCTTAAGGCGTATGGGAGGCGGCTACACCTTC.

V is TRBV7-2 and J is TRBJ1-2; D is unresolved. CDR3 length equals 13 residues. CDR1 is SGHTA and CDR2 is FQGNSA in the germline V gene. V lost 1 base, J lost 4 bases, and 7 bases lay in between. The CDR3: CASSLGLPYGYTF. DNA for the CDR3: TGTGCCAGCAGCTTAGGACTGCCCTATGGCTACACCTTC.

About this clone: The sample has other DNA sequences that encode this CDR3 too. CDR3: CASSPLQGPEAFF. For the CDR3, the DNA is TGTGCCAGCTCACCACTACAGGGACCCGAAGCTTTCTTT. The J gene is TRBJ1-1, the V gene TRBV18; maybe TRBD1 (6 bases). This CDR3 region has 13 residues. Germline values: CDR1 KGHSH, CDR2 LQKENI. V shed 1 base and J shed 8 bases, with 11 bases lying between them.

The chain employs TRBV29-1 and TRBJ2-3; D gene uncertain. CDR3 length equals 10 residues. CDR1 SQVTM and CDR2 ANQGSEA come from the germline V gene. The ends were cut back, 6 bases at V and 4 bases at J, with 5 bases in the middle. CDR3 bases: TGCAGCGTGAAGCCAGATACGCAGTATTTT. Protein product: CSVKPDTQYF.

The V gene is TRBV5-1, the J gene TRBJ1-3; D remains unclear. This CDR3 is 13 amino acids long. Germline V gives CDR1 SGHRS, CDR2 YFSETQ. Between the trimmed V and J ends, which lost 7 bases and 7 bases, there was a span of 15 bases. The CDR3 nucleotides are TGCGCCAGCCGACCACCCTCGGGGAACACCATATATTTT. This sequence encodes CASRPPSGNTIYF. Based on the CDR3 plus reference TRBV5-1 and TRBJ1-3, the full variable domain is KAGVTQTPRYLIKTRGQQVTLSCSPISGHRSVSWYQQTPGQGLQFLFEYFSETQRNKGNFPGRFSGRQFSNSRSEMNVSTLELGDSALYLCASRPPSGNTIYFGEGSWLTVV.

On this clone itself: Other DNA sequences in the same sample also yield this CDR3. This chain joins TRBV6-1 and TRBJ1-4, with TRBD1 matching 10 bases. This CDR3 is 14 amino acids long. Germline trimming cut 9 bases from V and 6 bases from J; bases unmatched to any gene: 7. The germline V gene encodes CDR1 MNHNS and CDR2 SASEGT. CDR3 loop: CASRTGTGDEKLFF. Written as DNA, the CDR3 is TGTGCCAGTCGTACCGGGACAGGGGATGAAAAACTGTTTTTT.

The CDR3 spells CASSPEGDTQYF. The CDR3 DNA sequence: TGTGCCAGCTCACCAGAGGGGGATACGCAGTATTTT. This chain links TRBV18 with TRBJ2-3; either TRBD1 or TRBD2 may fit D (5 bases each). Looked up from germline, CDR1 is KGHSH and CDR2 is LQKENI. V was clipped by 2 bases and J by 6 bases, with 6 bases between them. The CDR3 has 12 residues.

This chain uses TRBV5-1 with TRBJ2-1, with D hard to call. Germline V gene lookup returns CDR1 SGHRS and CDR2 YFSETQ. The CDR3 length is 16 residues. Between the trimmed V and J ends, which lost 1 base and 0 bases, there was a span of 11 bases. The CDR3: CASSLWPVSSYNEQFF. The CDR3 coding sequence is TGCGCCAGCAGCTTGTGGCCGGTAAGCTCCTACAATGAGCAGTTCTTC.

J is TRBJ1-2 and V is TRBV6-6; D ambiguous. Between the trimmed V and J ends, which lost 3 bases and 7 bases, there was a span of 18 bases. Germline V gene data show CDR1 as MNHNY and CDR2 as SVGAGI (reference sequence). The CDR3 runs 15 residues. The CDR3, as DNA: TGTGCCAGCAGTTATTATAGACTCTTAAGTAGTGGCTACACCTTC. It encodes CASSYYRLLSSGYTF.